This T cell receptor (beta chain) was recovered during a study of T cell changes during pregnancy in multiple sclerosis. Measured with immunoSEQ multiplex PCR; TCRdb has only the in-frame clones, and not every one. In the table there are tens of thousands of clones, around 94% of which are singletons. This CDR3 has 16 residues. Trimming stripped 1 base from V and 7 bases from J, with 19 bases between. Germline loops: CDR1 SQVTM, CDR2 ANQGSEA. This chain uses TRBV29-1 with TRBJ2-2; weak D call: TRBD2 (9 bases). The receptor's source is a female donor with multiple sclerosis, enrolled in a pregnancy study. Sample: CD8+ T cells from peripheral blood mononuclear cells, taken in the third trimester of pregnancy. CDR3 amino acids: CSVEVWLAGTGGELFF. CDR3 nucleotides: TGCAGCGTTGAAGTGTGGCTAGCGGGGACAGGCGGGGAGCTGTTTTTT.